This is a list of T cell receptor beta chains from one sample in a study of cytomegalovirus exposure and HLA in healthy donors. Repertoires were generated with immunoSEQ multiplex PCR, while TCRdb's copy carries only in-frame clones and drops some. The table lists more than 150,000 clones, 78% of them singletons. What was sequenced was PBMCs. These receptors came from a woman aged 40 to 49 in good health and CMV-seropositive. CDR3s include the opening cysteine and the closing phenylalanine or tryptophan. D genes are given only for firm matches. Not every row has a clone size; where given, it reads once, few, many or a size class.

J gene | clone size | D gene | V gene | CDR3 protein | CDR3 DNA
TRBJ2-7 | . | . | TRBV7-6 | CASSLNEASSYEQYF | TGTGCCAGCAGCCTGAACGAGGCCAGTTCCTACGAGCAGTACTTC
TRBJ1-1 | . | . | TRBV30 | CAWSDRQMNTEAFF | TGTGCCTGGAGTGACCGACAGATGAACACTGAAGCTTTCTTT
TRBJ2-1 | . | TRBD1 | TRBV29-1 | CSGQRTGTFTEQFF | TGCAGCGGCCAGCGGACAGGGACTTTTACTGAGCAGTTCTTC
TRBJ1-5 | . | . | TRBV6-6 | CASSYSSGLNQPQHF | TGTGCCAGCAGTTACTCGAGTGGGCTTAATCAGCCCCAGCATTTT
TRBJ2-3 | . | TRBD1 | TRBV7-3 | CASSPGTGPPSTDTQYF | TGTGCCAGCAGCCCCGGGACAGGGCCACCTAGCACAGATACGCAGTATTTT
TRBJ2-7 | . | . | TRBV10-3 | CASQSDREQYF | TGTGCCTCACAGTCCGATCGCGAGCAGTACTTC
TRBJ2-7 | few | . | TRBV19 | CASSEDTSYEQYF | TGTGCCAGTAGTGAGGACACCTCCTACGAGCAGTACTTC
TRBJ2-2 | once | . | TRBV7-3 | CASSWTANTGELFF | TGTGCCAGCAGCTGGACAGCGAACACCGGGGAGCTGTTTTTT
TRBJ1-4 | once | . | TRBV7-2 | CASSLQGLREKLFF | TGTGCCAGCAGCCTGCAGGGGCTTCGTGAAAAACTGTTTTTT
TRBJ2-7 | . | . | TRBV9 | CASSVGQGTYEQYF | TGTGCCAGCAGCGTCGGCCAGGGGACATACGAGCAGTACTTC